This T cell receptor (beta chain) is from a study of OX40 agonist ivuxolimab in advanced cancers. The CDR3 sequence is 11 residues long. The J segment lost 10 bases and the V segment lost 4 bases, leaving 3 bases of the junction unmatched. The germline CDR1 and CDR2 sequences are LNHDA and SQIVND (reference sequence). The data were produced by immunoSEQ multiplex PCR, yet TCRdb's version contains in-frame clones alone and is incomplete. Of tens of thousands of clones in the sample, 92% were seen once. This sequence was found in an adult with an advanced solid tumor such as melanoma, head and neck, liver or kidney cancer. The chain recombines TRBV19 with TRBJ1-1; 7 bases match TRBD1. The sample in question was CD4+ or CD8+ T cells sorted from blood, obtained in a trial of the OX40 agonist ivuxolimab. CDR3 in amino acids: CASSTKGAAFF. The CDR3 region has the DNA TGTGCCAGTAGTACAAAGGGGGCAGCTTTCTTT.